These 11 T cell receptor beta chains originate from one sample sequenced in a study of T cells in Graves' hyperthyroidism and ophthalmopathy. The TCR beta CDR3 regions underwent amplification using RNA transcripts as the source. In the first-round RT-PCR of the TCR CDR3, the HTBI primer set was used. Via MiXCR, TCRdb re-called the multiplex PCR reads, giving one row per CDR3 protein. The data contain a few hundred thousand distinct CDR3 sequences, around 21% of them singletons. The sample comprised blood. The origin of the receptors is a man aged 18 to 30 with Graves' hyperthyroidism.

This clonotype was seen many times. This sequence joins TRBV6-2 or TRBV6-3 and TRBJ1-1, with D possibly matching TRBD1 (6 bases). CDR1 is MNHEY, CDR2 SVGEGT, per germline. V lost 2 bases to trimming and J lost 3 bases, with 10 bases between them. This CDR3 is built from 14 residues. This CDR3 reads CASSYVQGDTEAFF. The CDR3 coding sequence is TGTGCCAGCAGTTACGTACAGGGAGACACTGAAGCTTTCTTT.

V usage is TRBV28 and J usage is TRBJ2-4; the D is unclear. Germline V gene lookup returns CDR1 MDHEN and CDR2 SYDVKM. This CDR3 has 16 amino acids. Trimming cost V 6 bases and J 0 bases, with 15 bases left between them. The DNA for the CDR3 is TGTGCCAGCAGCCCGGGTGGGGTTGGAGCCAAAAACATTCAGTACTTC. Protein sequence: CASSPGGVGAKNIQYF.

This clonotype has more than one count but fewer than ten. The CDR3 loop reads CATSRSRGGLAETQYF. The CDR3 coding sequence is TGTGCCACCAGCAGAAGTCGCGGAGGATTAGCAGAGACCCAGTACTTC. The chain has TRBV15 and TRBJ2-5, with a possible D match to TRBD2 (5 bases). CDR3 length: 16 residues. V lost 2 bases, J lost 4 bases, and 17 bases lay in between. Germline values: CDR1 LNHNV, CDR2 YYDKDF (reference sequence).

At least ten counts were recorded for this clonotype. The gene calls are TRBV20-1 and TRBJ2-5, with 11 bases identical to TRBD2. The CDR3 loop spans 14 amino acids. Germline V gene data show CDR1 as DFQATT and CDR2 as SNEGSKA (reference sequence). The ends lost 4 bases at V and 5 bases at J; junction bases unmatched: 6. Here the CDR3 DNA reads TGCAGTGCTACTAGCGGGGGGATTTTGGAGACCCAGTACTTC. As protein: CSATSGGILETQYF.

The table lists this clonotype with a count of one. The V and J genes are TRBV7-2 and TRBJ1-3; no clear D. The CDR3 is made up of 16 amino acids. From germline, CDR1 is SGHTA and CDR2 FQGNSA. Trimming cost V 0 bases and J 0 bases, with 9 bases left between them. This chain's CDR3 is CASSLAIPGSGNTIYF. The CDR3 DNA reads as TGTGCCAGCAGCTTAGCCATCCCCGGCTCTGGAAACACCATATATTTT. The variable domain in full, with the rest retrieved from reference TRBV7-2 and TRBJ1-3, is GAGVSQSPSNKVTEKGKDVELRCDPISGHTALYWYRQSLGQGLEFLIYFQGNSAPDKSGLPSDRFSAERTGGSVSTLTIQRTQQEDSAVYLCASSLAIPGSGNTIYFGEGSWLTVV.

The table lists this clonotype with many counts. This rearrangement joins TRBV6-5 to TRBJ1-2, with 7 bases aligning to TRBD1. Unmatched junction bases numbered 9, after V lost 4 bases and J lost 1 base. CDR1 MNHEY and CDR2 SVGAGI come from the germline V gene. The CDR3 has 16 residues. CDR3 DNA: TGTGCCAGCAGTTTTCAAGGCCGGGACAGTAACTATGGCTACACCTTC. It yields the protein CASSFQGRDSNYGYTF.

This clonotype was found many times. The CDR3: CASSGQGALIEETQYF. The CDR3 DNA reads as TGTGCCAGCAGTGGGCAGGGGGCTTTAATAGAAGAGACCCAGTACTTC. The chain has TRBV2 and TRBJ2-5, with 8 bases fitting TRBD1. The trim removed 4 bases at V and 3 bases at J, leaving 10 bases unmatched. The CDR3 spans 16 residues. CDR1 is SNHLY and CDR2 is FYNNEI in the germline V gene. Full variable domain (missing parts from reference TRBV2 and TRBJ2-5): EPEVTQTPSHQVTQMGQEVILRCVPISNHLYFYWYRQILGQKVEFLVSFYNNEISEKSEIFDDQFSVERPDGSNFTLKIRSTKLEDSAMYFCASSGQGALIEETQYFGPGTRLLVL.

This clonotype was seen ten or more times. The chain employs TRBV19 and TRBJ1-2, with TRBD1 matching 8 bases. V lost 4 bases and J lost 4; bases outside the gene matches: 5. The CDR3 consists of 14 residues. In germline, CDR1 is LNHDA, CDR2 SQIVND (reference sequence). The CDR3 nucleotides read TGTGCCAGTAGTACCCGGACAGGGAGCTATGGCTACACCTTC. Translating gives CASSTRTGSYGYTF. The full variable domain, completed using reference TRBV19 and TRBJ1-2, is DGGITQSPKYLFRKEGQNVTLSCEQNLNHDAMYWYRQDPGQGLRLIYYSQIVNDFQKGDIAEGYSVSREKKESFPLTVTSAQKNPTAFYLCASSTRTGSYGYTFGSGTRLTVV.

This clonotype was counted at least ten times. This rearrangement joins TRBV25-1 to TRBJ2-7; D is unclear. The CDR3 totals 11 residues. In germline, CDR1 is MGHDK, CDR2 SYGVNS. The V gene lost 2 bases and the J gene lost 5 bases, with 4 bases spanning the gap. In nucleotides, the CDR3 is TGTGCCAGCAGTGAACGAGACGAGCAGTACTTC. Its protein is CASSERDEQYF.

The J gene is TRBJ2-7, the V gene TRBV28; D might be TRBD1 (5 bases). Trimming pared 5 bases from V and 3 bases from J, leaving 23 bases between. The CDR3 has 17 residues. The V gene's germline CDR1 is MDHEN and CDR2 SYDVKM. DNA for the CDR3: TGTGCCAGCAGTCAACAAGAAGGGGAAAGGGTGCTCTACGAGCAGTACTTC. This gives the protein CASSQQEGERVLYEQYF.

This clonotype was counted a few times. The chain has TRBV28 and TRBJ2-7; possible D gene TRBD2, 5 bases. Trimming shortened V by 2 bases and J by 7 bases, and 18 bases separated the two germline ends. Per the germline V gene, CDR1 is MDHEN and CDR2 is SYDVKM. There are 15 residues in the CDR3. In DNA form, the CDR3 reads TGTGCCAGCAGTTTACTTGAGGGTTTGGTGGGTGAGCAGTACTTC. It codes for CASSLLEGLVGEQYF.